This is a list of T cell receptor beta chains from one sample in a study of OX40 agonist ivuxolimab in advanced cancers. Assay used: immunoSEQ multiplex PCR; TCRdb lists only in-frame clones, some missing. The sample lists 60,000 to 75,000 clones, approximately 81% occurring once. The sequences come from CD4+ or CD8+ T cells sorted from blood, collected in a trial of the OX40 agonist ivuxolimab. The source of these receptors is an adult with an advanced solid tumor such as melanoma, head and neck, liver or kidney cancer. The CDR3 runs from the conserved cysteine through the conserved F or W. A D gene is named only where the DNA matches it firmly. Not all rows give a size; the values are once, few, many and, for expanded clones, a class.

- | TRBJ1-1 | TRBD1 | TRBV28 | CASSLRQGATEAFF | TGTGCCAGCAGTTTACGACAGGGGGCGACTGAAGCTTTCTTT
- | TRBJ1-1 | TRBD1 | TRBV9 | CASSATGENTEAFF | TGTGCCAGCAGCGCTACAGGGGAGAACACTGAAGCTTTCTTT
- | TRBJ2-1 | TRBD2 | TRBV11-2 | CASSLTFLAGGPYNEQFF | TGTGCCAGCAGCTTAACATTTCTGGCGGGAGGGCCGTACAATGAGCAGTTCTTC
- | TRBJ2-1 | - | TRBV4-3 | CASSQGGAAYNEQFF | TGCGCCAGCAGCCAGGGGGGGGCGGCCTACAATGAGCAGTTCTTC
- | TRBJ1-4 | - | TRBV4-3 | CASSQDQGFGEKLFF | TGCGCCAGCAGCCAAGATCAAGGGTTTGGTGAAAAACTGTTTTTT
- | TRBJ2-3 | - | TRBV7-3 | CASSHSTGRDTDTQYF | TGTGCCAGCAGCCACTCAACCGGAAGAGACACAGATACGCAGTATTTT
- | TRBJ1-6 | - | TRBV2 | CASGLRTASNSPLHF | TGTGCCAGCGGCCTTCGGACAGCGAGTAATTCACCCCTCCACTTT
- | TRBJ1-2 | TRBD1 | TRBV7-3 | CASSRGQGNYGYTF | TGTGCCAGCAGCCGGGGACAGGGCAACTATGGCTACACCTTC
few | TRBJ2-6 | - | TRBV11-2 | CASSIRETTSGANVLTF | TGTGCCAGCAGTATCAGGGAAACCACCTCTGGGGCCAACGTCCTGACTTTC
- | TRBJ1-1 | TRBD1 | TRBV27 | CASSLSTGYNTEAFF | TGTGCCAGCAGTTTATCGACAGGGTACAACACTGAAGCTTTCTTT
- | TRBJ2-2 | TRBD2 | TRBV7-9 | CASSLGGGSNTGELFF | TGTGCCAGCAGCTTAGGGGGAGGGTCGAACACCGGGGAGCTGTTTTTT
- | TRBJ1-3 | - | TRBV11-2 | CASSPPGLVSGNTIYF | TGTGCCAGCAGCCCCCCGGGGCTTGTCTCTGGAAACACCATATATTTT
- | TRBJ2-1 | TRBD2 | TRBV19 | CASSRFSGRAKRGNEQFF | TGTGCCAGTAGTAGGTTTAGCGGGAGGGCCAAAAGGGGCAATGAGCAGTTCTTC
- | TRBJ1-5 | - | TRBV27 | CASSLSQNQPQHF | TGTGCCAGCAGTTTATCCCAAAATCAGCCCCAGCATTTT
- | TRBJ1-1 | - | TRBV7-8 | CASSLGIGTEAFF | TGTGCCAGCAGCTTAGGTATCGGCACTGAAGCTTTCTTT
- | TRBJ2-7 | - | TRBV27 | CASSLDMSYEQYF | TGTGCCAGCAGTTTGGACATGAGTTACGAGCAGTACTTC
- | TRBJ1-2 | - | TRBV7-9 | CASSPFGPF | TGTGCCAGCAGCCCATTTGGGCCCTTC
- | TRBJ1-5 | TRBD1 | TRBV9 | CASSGRQGQPQHF | TGTGCCAGCAGCGGAAGACAGGGCCAGCCCCAGCATTTT
- | TRBJ1-4 | - | TRBV4-2 | CASSQEGQGTSEKLFF | TGTGCCAGCAGCCAAGAAGGTCAGGGTACGTCTGAAAAACTGTTTTTT
- | TRBJ1-2 | TRBD1 | TRBV6-5 | CASSYGDSRYTF | TGTGCCAGCAGTTACGGGGACAGTCGCTACACCTTC
- | TRBJ2-3 | TRBD2 | TRBV29-1 | CSVEGAGVGDTQYF | TGCAGCGTTGAAGGAGCGGGAGTAGGAGATACGCAGTATTTT
- | TRBJ1-5 | - | TRBV10-3 | CAISESGQLNQPQHF | TGTGCCATCAGTGAGTCGGGGCAGTTAAATCAGCCCCAGCATTTT
- | TRBJ1-2 | TRBD1 | TRBV5-5 | CASSTPGRGLNGYTF | TGTGCCAGCAGCACCCCCGGCAGGGGGCTAAATGGCTACACCTTC
once | TRBJ2-2 | - | TRBV10-3 | CAIMGTLNTGELFF | TGTGCCATCATGGGGACACTGAACACCGGGGAGCTGTTTTTT
once | TRBJ2-3 | TRBD1 | TRBV6-9 | CASSSPEIPGGPKTDTQYF | TGTGCCAGCAGTTCCCCGGAAATTCCAGGGGGACCTAAAACAGATACGCAGTATTTT
- | TRBJ1-3 | - | TRBV15 | CATSRAGPRASPSGNTIYF | TGTGCCACCAGCAGAGCTGGCCCGCGGGCGTCACCCTCTGGAAACACCATATATTTT
- | TRBJ2-7 | - | TRBV5-8 | CASSPLVGGDEQYF | TGTGCCAGCAGCCCATTAGTGGGGGGTGACGAGCAGTACTTC
- | TRBJ1-6 | - | TRBV4-1 | CASSLPPGRRDSPLHF | TGCGCCAGCAGCCTTCCCCCAGGGAGACGGGATTCACCCCTCCACTTT
once | TRBJ2-3 | TRBD2 | TRBV5-1 | CASTMWGLAGETDTQYF | TGCGCCAGCACTATGTGGGGACTAGCGGGAGAGACAGATACGCAGTATTTT
- | TRBJ1-1 | - | TRBV21-1 | CASSKGADRHSGAFF | TGTGCCAGCAGCAAAGGGGCCGACAGGCACAGCGGGGCTTTCTTT
- | TRBJ2-5 | - | TRBV6-6 | CASSPKIGTQYF | TGTGCCAGCAGCCCTAAGATAGGGACCCAGTACTTC
- | TRBJ2-2 | - | TRBV6-5 | CASRLGDLNTGELFF | TGTGCCAGCAGACTGGGGGACCTGAACACCGGGGAGCTGTTTTTT
- | TRBJ2-5 | - | TRBV5-1 | CASSSPPIEETQYF | TGCGCCAGCAGCTCCCCTCCCATTGAGGAGACCCAGTACTTC
- | TRBJ2-5 | - | TRBV6-5 | CASSDREGETQYF | TGTGCCAGCAGTGACAGGGAGGGAGAGACCCAGTACTTC
- | TRBJ2-5 | - | TRBV29-1 | CSVAQGPETQYF | TGCAGCGTTGCGCAGGGCCCAGAGACCCAGTACTTC
- | TRBJ2-1 | TRBD2 | TRBV11-3 | CATTGGGESYNEQFF | TGTGCCACCACTGGGGGGGGAGAGTCCTACAATGAGCAGTTCTTC
- | TRBJ1-1 | - | TRBV29-1 | CSGAPGWGMNTEAFF | TGCAGCGGGGCCCCCGGGTGGGGCATGAACACTGAAGCTTTCTTT
- | TRBJ2-5 | - | TRBV18 | CASSPPVLETQYF | TGTGCCAGCTCACCACCGGTGTTGGAGACCCAGTACTTC
- | TRBJ1-2 | - | TRBV28 | CASSSPYARPLAAGYTF | TGTGCCAGCAGTTCCCCTTATGCCCGCCCCTTGGCCGCTGGCTACACCTTC
- | TRBJ2-1 | TRBD2 | TRBV2 | CASSEAHPSGYNEQFF | TGTGCCAGCAGTGAAGCCCACCCTAGCGGCTACAATGAGCAGTTCTTC
- | TRBJ1-5 | - | TRBV7-2 | CASSLGGKRNQPQHF | TGTGCCAGCAGCTTAGGTGGAAAGCGCAATCAGCCCCAGCATTTT
- | TRBJ2-6 | TRBD1 | TRBV27 | CASSLWSGTDFSGANVLTF | TGTGCCAGCAGTTTATGGTCCGGGACAGACTTCTCTGGGGCCAACGTCCTGACTTTC
- | TRBJ1-5 | TRBD1 | TRBV29-1 | CSVVLAGTAYGNQPQHF | TGCAGCGTCGTGCTCGCCGGGACAGCTTATGGCAATCAGCCCCAGCATTTT
- | TRBJ2-5 | - | TRBV6-1 | CASSEAAAGQETQYF | TGTGCCAGCAGTGAAGCAGCAGCAGGCCAAGAGACCCAGTACTTC
once | TRBJ1-1 | - | TRBV7-9 | CASSFYDGNTEAFF | TGTGCCAGCAGCTTCTATGATGGGAACACTGAAGCTTTCTTT
- | TRBJ2-1 | TRBD1 | TRBV27 | CASSPGRGTYNEQFF | TGTGCCAGCAGCCCGGGCAGGGGGACCTACAATGAGCAGTTCTTC
few | TRBJ2-3 | - | TRBV5-1 | CASSLGSGGTDTQYF | TGCGCCAGCAGCTTGGGAAGCGGAGGCACAGATACGCAGTATTTT
- | TRBJ2-6 | TRBD2 | TRBV19 | CASSPSLVLAGSGANVLTF | TGTGCCAGTAGTCCCAGTTTGGTACTAGCGGGCTCTGGGGCCAACGTCCTGACTTTC
- | TRBJ2-3 | TRBD2 | TRBV7-2 | CASFRGGTSTDTQYF | TGTGCCAGCTTCCGGGGAGGGACTAGCACAGATACGCAGTATTTT
- | TRBJ1-6 | - | TRBV10-3 | CAISGRQSYNSPLHF | TGTGCCATCAGTGGACGGCAATCCTATAATTCACCCCTCCACTTT
- | TRBJ2-3 | TRBD2 | TRBV6-4 | CASREAGESDTQYF | TGTGCCAGCAGAGAAGCGGGAGAGTCAGATACGCAGTATTTT
- | TRBJ1-6 | - | TRBV5-1 | CASSLEAGVSNSPLHF | TGCGCCAGCAGCTTGGAGGCCGGGGTTAGTAATTCACCCCTCCACTTT
once | TRBJ2-5 | TRBD1 | TRBV2 | CASSEDRGTQYF | TGTGCCAGCAGTGAAGACAGGGGTACCCAGTACTTC
- | TRBJ2-7 | TRBD2 | TRBV18 | CASSPPGLAAYEQYF | TGTGCCAGCTCACCACCCGGACTAGCGGCCTACGAGCAGTACTTC
- | TRBJ2-7 | TRBD2 | TRBV5-4 | CASSSWTSGTAYEQYF | TGTGCCAGCAGCTCCTGGACTAGCGGGACCGCCTACGAGCAGTACTTC
- | TRBJ2-7 | - | TRBV6-5 | CASSYSRTGLPYEQYF | TGTGCCAGCAGTTACTCGAGAACAGGACTCCCCTACGAGCAGTACTTC
- | TRBJ1-4 | TRBD1 | TRBV30 | CAWSRRDRDEKLFF | TGTGCCTGGAGTCGCCGGGACAGGGATGAAAAACTGTTTTTT
- | TRBJ2-7 | - | TRBV6-5 | CASTLTGFEQYF | TGTGCCAGCACCCTTACAGGGTTCGAGCAGTACTTC
once | TRBJ1-2 | TRBD1 | TRBV18 | CASSFPGQENYGYTF | TGTGCCAGCTCATTTCCGGGACAGGAGAACTATGGCTACACCTTC